These T cell receptor beta chains were read from a single sample in a study of technical replicates of blood from a few donors. The repertoire was sequenced with immunoSEQ multiplex PCR; TCRdb's copy has only in-frame clones and lacks some. The repertoire holds 65,000 to 95,000 clones, 75% to 95% seen once, with approximately 0.27% in the top ten. The sequenced sample consisted of T cells isolated from PBMCs. These receptors were taken from a human donor in good health. Both conserved end residues are part of each CDR3. The size entry is marked missing in some rows and otherwise reads once, few, many or a size class.

TRBJ2-1,.,TRBV15,CATSRGGETYNEQFF
TRBJ1-4,.,TRBV28,CASSLGGTNEKLFF
TRBJ2-3,.,TRBV11-3,CASSFPGGGRETDTQYF
TRBJ1-2,once,TRBV5-1,CASSFEGRNGYTF
TRBJ2-1,.,TRBV7-9,CASSLYRDNYNEQFF
TRBJ2-3,.,TRBV9,CASSPGGADTQYF
TRBJ2-4,.,TRBV7-9,CASSYREGTSGNIQYF
TRBJ2-2,.,TRBV25-1,CASNGLSNTGELFF
TRBJ2-1,.,TRBV7-3,CASSSLGLRGEVNEQFF
TRBJ2-5,.,TRBV5-1,CASSSGGYSGRSETQYF
TRBJ2-5,.,TRBV7-4,CASSLKPKGRGRETQYF
TRBJ2-7,.,TRBV5-4,CASSLAGVGYEQYF
TRBJ1-1,.,TRBV6-4,CASSVLIGQGDRTEAFF
TRBJ2-1,.,TRBV27,CASSPDRGYNEQFF
TRBJ1-4,.,TRBV4-1,CASSQLQLVEGNEKLFF
TRBJ2-7,.,TRBV2,CASRNKAGLSYEQYF
TRBJ2-7,.,TRBV7-8,CASSLIGGFPYEQYF
TRBJ2-3,once,TRBV6-1,CASSEAMEGPRKQYF
TRBJ2-6,.,TRBV30,CAWTHGSGANVLTF
TRBJ2-5,once,TRBV5-1,CASSFRGQETQYF
TRBJ2-4,.,TRBV19,CASTLTGPKNIQYF
TRBJ2-2,.,TRBV30,CAWWTSGKDTGELFF
TRBJ2-2,few,TRBV2,CASLTSGGADTGELFF
TRBJ1-5,once,TRBV28,CATDDRGQPQHF
TRBJ1-3,once,TRBV11-2,CASSLASALMIWNTIYF
TRBJ2-1,.,TRBV9,CASSATSGAYNEQFF
TRBJ1-5,few,TRBV6-1,CASSESRPQHF
TRBJ2-6,.,TRBV4-2,CASSQTGGQLWRANVLTF
TRBJ1-1,.,TRBV5-1,CASSLLPMPTANTEAFF
TRBJ2-2,.,TRBV6-4,CASSVQDRGTGELFF
TRBJ1-2,.,TRBV19,CASSMGQGFYGYTF
TRBJ1-4,once,TRBV18,CASSPARGNEKLFF
TRBJ2-3,.,TRBV13,CASRGLAGESTQYF
TRBJ2-7,.,TRBV10-3,CAISHRDRAYEQYF
TRBJ2-7,.,TRBV5-5,CASSFPGQGVHEQYF
TRBJ2-1,few,TRBV7-9,CASSLGGVSGSRGEQFF
TRBJ2-1,.,TRBV14,CASSQYTRNNEQFF
TRBJ1-2,.,TRBV5-1,CASSPDKEGVFGYTF
TRBJ2-7,.,TRBV5-1,CASSFRAQGWEQYF
TRBJ1-1,.,TRBV6-5,CASSYGQNTEAFF
TRBJ2-7,.,TRBV27,CASSWSGDPLYEQYF
TRBJ2-7,.,TRBV14,CASSQALEVAGSYEQYF
TRBJ2-1,.,TRBV21-1,CASSTNGGEIYNEQFF
TRBJ2-3,.,TRBV5-1,CASSLEWGAGTDTQYF
TRBJ1-2,.,TRBV19,CASKYRGLRKDYGYTF
TRBJ1-2,once,TRBV6-5,CASSVGGSYGYTF
TRBJ2-3,.,TRBV7-9,CASSLGSIGGDTQYF
TRBJ1-1,few,TRBV13,CASSLDRYTEAFF
TRBJ2-5,.,TRBV5-1,CASRPTGGPETQYF
TRBJ2-7,.,TRBV28,CASSSESGPHGSYEQYF
TRBJ2-7,.,TRBV14,CASSHELYYEQYF
TRBJ1-1,.,TRBV7-9,CASSLASLGGFAFF
TRBJ1-2,.,TRBV7-8,CASSFGSLLRGRIGYTF
TRBJ2-1,.,TRBV6-4,CASSDSGQVFSYNEQFF
TRBJ1-1,.,TRBV19,CASRQGQGLAFF
TRBJ2-7,.,TRBV2,CASSTAGGPYEQYF
TRBJ2-3,once,TRBV7-3,CASSLNGWGGTDTQYF
TRBJ2-7,.,TRBV18,CASSVAGTYEQYF
TRBJ1-1,few,TRBV11-3,CASTQGGTGYTEAFF